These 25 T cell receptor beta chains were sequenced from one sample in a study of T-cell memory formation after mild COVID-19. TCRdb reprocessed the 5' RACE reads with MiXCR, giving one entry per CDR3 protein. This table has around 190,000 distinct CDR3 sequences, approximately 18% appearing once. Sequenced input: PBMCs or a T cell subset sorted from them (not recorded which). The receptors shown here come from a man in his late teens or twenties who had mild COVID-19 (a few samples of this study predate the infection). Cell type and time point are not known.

This chain's CDR3 is CASSQTGTRTDEQFF. CDR3 in DNA: TGTGCCAGCAGCCAAACGGGGACTAGGACGGATGAGCAGTTCTTC. V and J are TRBV7-2 and TRBJ2-1; 8 nucleotides agree with TRBD2. The V and J ends lost 5 bases and 8 bases, in that order; junction bases with no gene match: 11. The CDR3 extends over 15 amino acids. CDR1 is SGHTA, CDR2 FQGNSA, per germline.

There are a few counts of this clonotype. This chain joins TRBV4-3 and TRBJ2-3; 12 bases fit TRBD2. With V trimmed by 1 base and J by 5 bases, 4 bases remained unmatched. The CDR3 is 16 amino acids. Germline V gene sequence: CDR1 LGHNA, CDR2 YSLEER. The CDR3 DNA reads TGCGCCAGCAGCCAAGCTAGCGGGGGGGCCCAAGATACGCAGTATTTT. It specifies CASSQASGGAQDTQYF.

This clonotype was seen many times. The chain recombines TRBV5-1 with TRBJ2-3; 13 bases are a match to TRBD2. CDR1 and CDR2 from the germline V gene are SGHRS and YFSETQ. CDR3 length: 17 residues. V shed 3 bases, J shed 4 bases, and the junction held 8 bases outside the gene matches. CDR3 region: CASSSGLAGVKSDTQYF. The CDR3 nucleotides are TGCGCCAGCAGCTCCGGACTAGCGGGGGTGAAGTCAGATACGCAGTATTTT.

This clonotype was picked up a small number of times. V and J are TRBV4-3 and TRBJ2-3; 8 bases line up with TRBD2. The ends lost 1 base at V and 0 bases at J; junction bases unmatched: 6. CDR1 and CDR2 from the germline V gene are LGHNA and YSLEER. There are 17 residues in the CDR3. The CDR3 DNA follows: TGCGCCAGCAGCCAAGTGGCGGGGGGATCTAGCACAGATACGCAGTATTTT. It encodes CASSQVAGGSSTDTQYF.

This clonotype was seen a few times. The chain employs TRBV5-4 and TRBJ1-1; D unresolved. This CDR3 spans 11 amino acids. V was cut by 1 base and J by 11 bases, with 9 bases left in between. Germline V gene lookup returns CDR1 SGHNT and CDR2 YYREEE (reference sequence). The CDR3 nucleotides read TGTGCCAGCAGCTTGATGGGAAGGGCTTTCTTT. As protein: CASSLMGRAFF.

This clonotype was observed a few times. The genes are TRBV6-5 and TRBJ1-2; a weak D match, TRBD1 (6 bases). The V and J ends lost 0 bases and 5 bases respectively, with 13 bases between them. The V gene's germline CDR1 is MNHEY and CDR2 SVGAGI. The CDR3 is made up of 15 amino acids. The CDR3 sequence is CASSYSGGGGYGYTF. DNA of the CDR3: TGTGCCAGCAGTTACTCCGGAGGGGGAGGGTATGGCTACACCTTC.

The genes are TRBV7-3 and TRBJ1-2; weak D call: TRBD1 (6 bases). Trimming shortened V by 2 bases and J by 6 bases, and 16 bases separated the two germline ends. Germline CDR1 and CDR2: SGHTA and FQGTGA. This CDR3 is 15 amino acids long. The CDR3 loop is CASSLVSGQIDGYTF. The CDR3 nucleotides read TGTGCCAGCAGCTTAGTAAGCGGACAGATCGATGGCTACACCTTC.

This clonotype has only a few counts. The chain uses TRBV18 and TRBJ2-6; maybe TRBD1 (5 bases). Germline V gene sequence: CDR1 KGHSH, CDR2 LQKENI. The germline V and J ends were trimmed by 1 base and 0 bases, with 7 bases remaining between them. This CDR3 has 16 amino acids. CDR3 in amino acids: CASSPRQTSGANVLTF. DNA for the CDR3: TGTGCCAGCTCACCACGACAGACCTCTGGGGCCAACGTCCTGACTTTC. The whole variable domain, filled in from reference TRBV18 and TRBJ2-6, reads NAGVMQNPRHLVRRRGQEARLRCSPMKGHSHVYWYRQLPEEGLKFMVYLQKENIIDESGMPKERFSAEFPKEGPSILRIQQVVRGDSAAYFCASSPRQTSGANVLTFGAGSRLTVL.

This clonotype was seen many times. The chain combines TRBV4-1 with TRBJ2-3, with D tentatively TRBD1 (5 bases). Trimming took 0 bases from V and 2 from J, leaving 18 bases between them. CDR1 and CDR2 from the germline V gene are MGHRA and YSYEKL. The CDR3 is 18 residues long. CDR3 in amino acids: CASSQEYTGHPPTDTQYF. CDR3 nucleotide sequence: TGCGCCAGCAGCCAAGAATATACAGGCCATCCCCCCACAGATACGCAGTATTTT.

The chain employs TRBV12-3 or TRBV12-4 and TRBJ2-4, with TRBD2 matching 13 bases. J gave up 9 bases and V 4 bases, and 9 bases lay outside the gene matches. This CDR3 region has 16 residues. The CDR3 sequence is CASSWTSGGPLGIQYF. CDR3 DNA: TGTGCCAGCAGTTGGACTAGCGGGGGCCCCCTTGGCATTCAGTACTTC.

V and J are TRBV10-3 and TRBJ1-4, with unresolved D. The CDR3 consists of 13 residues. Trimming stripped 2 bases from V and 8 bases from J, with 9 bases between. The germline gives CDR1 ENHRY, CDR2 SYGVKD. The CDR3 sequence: CAISEDVREKLFF. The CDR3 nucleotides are TGTGCCATCAGTGAGGACGTCAGGGAAAAACTGTTTTTT.

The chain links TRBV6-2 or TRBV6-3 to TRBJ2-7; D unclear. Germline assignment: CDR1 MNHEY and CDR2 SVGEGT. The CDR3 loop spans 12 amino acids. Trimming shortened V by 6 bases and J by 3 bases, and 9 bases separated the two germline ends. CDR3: CASSDSGYEQYF. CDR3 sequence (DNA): TGTGCCAGCAGCGACTCGGGCTACGAGCAGTACTTC.

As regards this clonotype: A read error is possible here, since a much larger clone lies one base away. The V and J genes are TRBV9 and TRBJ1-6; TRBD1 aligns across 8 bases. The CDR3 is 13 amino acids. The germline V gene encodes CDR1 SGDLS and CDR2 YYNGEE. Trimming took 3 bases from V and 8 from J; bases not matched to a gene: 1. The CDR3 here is CASSGQGYSPLHF. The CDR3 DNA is TGTGCCAGCAGCGGACAGGGGTATTCACCCCTCCACTTT.

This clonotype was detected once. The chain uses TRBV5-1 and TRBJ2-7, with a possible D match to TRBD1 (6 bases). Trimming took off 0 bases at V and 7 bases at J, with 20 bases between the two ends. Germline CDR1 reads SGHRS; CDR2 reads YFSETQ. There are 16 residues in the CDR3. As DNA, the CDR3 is TGCGCCAGCAGCTTGGCGTCTGGGACACTGCTTTTGGAGCAGTACTTC. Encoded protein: CASSLASGTLLLEQYF.

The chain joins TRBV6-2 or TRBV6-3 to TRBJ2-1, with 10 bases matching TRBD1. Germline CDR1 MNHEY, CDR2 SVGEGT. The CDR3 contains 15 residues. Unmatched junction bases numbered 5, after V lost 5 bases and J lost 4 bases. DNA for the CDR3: TGTGCCAGCAGTAGGGGACAGGGGCAGTACAATGAGCAGTTCTTC. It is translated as CASSRGQGQYNEQFF.

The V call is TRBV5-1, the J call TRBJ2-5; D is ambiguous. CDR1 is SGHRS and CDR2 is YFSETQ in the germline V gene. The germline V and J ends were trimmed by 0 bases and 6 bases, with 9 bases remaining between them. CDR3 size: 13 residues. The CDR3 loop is CASSLALRQTQYF. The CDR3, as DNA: TGCGCCAGCAGCTTGGCCCTTCGGCAGACCCAGTACTTC.

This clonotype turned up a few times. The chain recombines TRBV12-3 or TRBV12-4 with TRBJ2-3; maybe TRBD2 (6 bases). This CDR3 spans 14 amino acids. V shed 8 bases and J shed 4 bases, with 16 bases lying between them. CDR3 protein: CASCLSTSPDTQYF. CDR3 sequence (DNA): TGTGCCAGCTGCTTGTCGACTAGTCCAGATACGCAGTATTTT.

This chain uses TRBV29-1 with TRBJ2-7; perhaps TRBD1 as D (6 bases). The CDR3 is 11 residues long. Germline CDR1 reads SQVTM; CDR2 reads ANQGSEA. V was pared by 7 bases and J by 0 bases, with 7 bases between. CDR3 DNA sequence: TGCAGCGCGGGACACTCCTACGAGCAGTACTTC. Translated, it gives CSAGHSYEQYF.

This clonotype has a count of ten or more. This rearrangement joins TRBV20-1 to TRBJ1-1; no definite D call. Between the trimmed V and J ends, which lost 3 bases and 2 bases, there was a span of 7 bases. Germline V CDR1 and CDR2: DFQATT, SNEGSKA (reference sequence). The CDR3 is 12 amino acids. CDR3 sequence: CSASDVNTEAFF. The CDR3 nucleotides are TGCAGTGCTAGTGATGTTAACACTGAAGCTTTCTTT.

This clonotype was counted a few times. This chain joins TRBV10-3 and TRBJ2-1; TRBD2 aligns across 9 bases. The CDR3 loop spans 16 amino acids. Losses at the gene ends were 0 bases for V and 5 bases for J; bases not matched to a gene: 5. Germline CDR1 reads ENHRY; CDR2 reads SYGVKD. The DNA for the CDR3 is TGTGCCATCAGTGAGTCCCAGCGGGGGGATGACAATGAGCAGTTCTTC. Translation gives CAISESQRGDDNEQFF.

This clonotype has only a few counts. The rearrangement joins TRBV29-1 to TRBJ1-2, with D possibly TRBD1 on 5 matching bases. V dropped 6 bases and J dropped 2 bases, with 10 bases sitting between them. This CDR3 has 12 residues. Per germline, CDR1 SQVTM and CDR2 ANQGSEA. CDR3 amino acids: CSVGTQNYGYTF. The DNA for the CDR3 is TGCAGCGTGGGGACCCAAAACTATGGCTACACCTTC. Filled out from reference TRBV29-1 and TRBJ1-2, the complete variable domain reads SAVISQKPSRDICQRGTSLTIQCQVDSQVTMMFWYRQQPGQSLTLIATANQGSEATYESGFVIDKFPISRPNLTFSTLTVSNMSPEDSSIYLCSVGTQNYGYTFGSGTRLTVV.

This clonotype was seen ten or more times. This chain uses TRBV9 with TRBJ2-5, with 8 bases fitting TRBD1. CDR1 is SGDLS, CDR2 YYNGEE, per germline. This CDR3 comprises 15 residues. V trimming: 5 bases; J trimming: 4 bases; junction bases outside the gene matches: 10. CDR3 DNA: TGTGCCAGCAGTGGTCCCAACAGGGGGGTAGAGACCCAGTACTTC. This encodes CASSGPNRGVETQYF.

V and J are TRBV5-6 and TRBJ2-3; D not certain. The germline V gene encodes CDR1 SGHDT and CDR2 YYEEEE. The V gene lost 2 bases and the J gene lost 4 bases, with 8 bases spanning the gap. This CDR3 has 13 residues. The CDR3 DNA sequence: TGTGCCAGCAGCTTAGGGTCCCCAGATACGCAGTATTTT. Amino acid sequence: CASSLGSPDTQYF.

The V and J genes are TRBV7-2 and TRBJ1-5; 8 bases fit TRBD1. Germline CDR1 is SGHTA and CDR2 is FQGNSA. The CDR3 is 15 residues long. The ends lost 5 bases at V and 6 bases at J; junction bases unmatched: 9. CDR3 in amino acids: CASSPRTGPGQPQHF. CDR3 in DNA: TGTGCCAGCAGCCCGAGGACAGGGCCTGGTCAGCCCCAGCATTTT.

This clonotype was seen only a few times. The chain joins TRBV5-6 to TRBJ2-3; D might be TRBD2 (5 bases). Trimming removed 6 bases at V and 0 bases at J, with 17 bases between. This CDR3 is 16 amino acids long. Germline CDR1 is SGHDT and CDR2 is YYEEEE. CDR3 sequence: CASTQGLTSSTDTQYF. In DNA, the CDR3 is TGTGCCAGCACCCAAGGACTTACTTCTAGCACAGATACGCAGTATTTT.